The T cell receptor beta chain under discussion was sequenced for a study of naive and memory T cell subsets. For blood and skin samples, reverse transcription used TCR alpha and beta constant primers. Four PCR rounds used nested alpha and beta constant region primers plus the SP2 primer. TCRdb ran MiXCR on the 5' RACE reads and lists one entry per CDR3 protein. The data show 20,000 to 25,000 distinct CDR3 sequences, 4% to 4.5% seen once. RNA was extracted from more than 2 ml of whole blood of healthy adults. This clonotype showed up many times. With 1 base removed from V and 9 bases from J, the gap between germline ends came to 23 bases. The V gene's germline CDR1 is LNHDA and CDR2 SQIVND (reference sequence). The CDR3 has 17 residues.

This receptor was taken from a male donor in good health. The V call is TRBV19, the J call TRBJ2-3; the D call may be TRBD1 or TRBD2 (5 bases each). The CDR3 region is CASSIGGVETTRSTQYF. CDR3 coding DNA: TGTGCCAGTAGTATAGGAGGGGTTGAGACTACCCGCTCGACGCAGTATTTT.